This is a list of T cell receptor beta chains from one sample in a study of shared clonotypes between healthy human individuals. Sequenced by immunoSEQ multiplex PCR; TCRdb stores in-frame clones only, minus some. The sample has hundreds of thousands of clones; around 73% are singletons. Sequencing was done on a sample of memory CD4+ T cells sorted from blood. The receptor set was obtained from a woman in her twenties or thirties in good health. The CDR3 runs from the conserved cysteine through the conserved F or W. A D gene is named only where the DNA matches it firmly. Some rows have no size entry. The others give once, few or many, or a class for an expanded clone.

D gene: .
J gene: TRBJ2-7
V gene: TRBV9
clone size: .
CDR3 DNA: TGTGCCAGCAGCCCGAGCAGGACCGACAACGAGCAGTACTTC
CDR3 protein: CASSPSRTDNEQYF

D gene: TRBD2
J gene: TRBJ2-7
V gene: TRBV28
clone size: .
CDR3 DNA: TGTGCCAGCAGTTTGCGACTAGCGAGCGAGCAGTACTTC
CDR3 protein: CASSLRLASEQYF

D gene: .
J gene: TRBJ1-2
V gene: TRBV11-2
clone size: .
CDR3 DNA: TGTGCCAGCAGCTCGACGAGGGGCAGGGGTAGAGGCTACACCTTC
CDR3 protein: CASSSTRGRGRGYTF

D gene: .
J gene: TRBJ1-5
V gene: TRBV5-1
clone size: few
CDR3 DNA: TGCGCCAGCAGCTTGGGGGGAAACAATCAGCCCCAGCATTTT
CDR3 protein: CASSLGGNNQPQHF

D gene: TRBD2
J gene: TRBJ2-7
V gene: TRBV28
clone size: .
CDR3 DNA: TGTGCCAGCAGTACCCCGGTGCAGGGACTAGACGAGCAGTACTTC
CDR3 protein: CASSTPVQGLDEQYF

D gene: .
J gene: TRBJ2-7
V gene: TRBV7-8
clone size: .
CDR3 DNA: TGTGCCAGCAGCTTTAGGGACTTAAGCTCCTACGAGCAGTACTTC
CDR3 protein: CASSFRDLSSYEQYF

D gene: TRBD2
J gene: TRBJ2-5
V gene: TRBV28
clone size: .
CDR3 DNA: TGTGCCAGCGGGCTAGCGGGAGGTGAAGAGACCCAGTACTTC
CDR3 protein: CASGLAGGEETQYF

D gene: TRBD2
J gene: TRBJ2-1
V gene: TRBV9
clone size: .
CDR3 DNA: TGTGCCAGCAGCGCAACTGGACTAGCGGGGTCTGAGCAGTTCTTC
CDR3 protein: CASSATGLAGSEQFF

D gene: TRBD1
J gene: TRBJ1-2
V gene: TRBV9
clone size: .
CDR3 DNA: TGTGCCAGCAGTACTAATAACCTCCGGAGGGGGCATAGTGGCTACACCTTC
CDR3 protein: CASSTNNLRRGHSGYTF

D gene: .
J gene: TRBJ1-2
V gene: TRBV7-2
clone size: .
CDR3 DNA: TGTGCCAGCAGCTTCCCGCGATCGGCTGGCTACACCTTC
CDR3 protein: CASSFPRSAGYTF

D gene: .
J gene: TRBJ1-2
V gene: TRBV18
clone size: .
CDR3 DNA: TGTGCCAGCTCAACGGGGAAAGCTAACTATGGCTACACCTTC
CDR3 protein: CASSTGKANYGYTF

D gene: .
J gene: TRBJ2-7
V gene: TRBV5-1
clone size: many
CDR3 DNA: TGCGCCAGCAGTTTGGACGGATACTACGAGCAGTACTTC
CDR3 protein: CASSLDGYYEQYF

D gene: .
J gene: TRBJ1-3
V gene: TRBV7-3
clone size: once
CDR3 DNA: TGTGCCAGCAGGCCAACAGGGACCTCTGGAAACACCATATATTTT
CDR3 protein: CASRPTGTSGNTIYF

D gene: .
J gene: TRBJ1-1
V gene: TRBV4-2
clone size: few
CDR3 DNA: TGTGCCAGCAGCCACCCCACGTTCGAGAGGGACACTGAAGCTTTCTTT
CDR3 protein: CASSHPTFERDTEAFF

D gene: .
J gene: TRBJ2-1
V gene: TRBV5-1
clone size: medium-sized
CDR3 DNA: TGCGCCAGCAGCTTGGAACAGGGCAATGAGCAGTTCTTC
CDR3 protein: CASSLEQGNEQFF

D gene: TRBD2
J gene: TRBJ2-1
V gene: TRBV28
clone size: .
CDR3 DNA: TGTGCCAGCAGTCCCCTTAGCGGGAGAATGAACTCACCCTACAATGAGCAGTTCTTC
CDR3 protein: CASSPLSGRMNSPYNEQFF

D gene: .
J gene: TRBJ1-2
V gene: TRBV9
clone size: few
CDR3 DNA: TGTGCCAGCAGCGTAGACGGCACCTATGGCTACACCTTC
CDR3 protein: CASSVDGTYGYTF

D gene: .
J gene: TRBJ1-4
V gene: TRBV6-6
clone size: .
CDR3 DNA: TGTGCCAGCAGTTACGAGACTGAAAAACTGTTTTTT
CDR3 protein: CASSYETEKLFF

D gene: .
J gene: TRBJ2-3
V gene: TRBV5-1
clone size: once
CDR3 DNA: TGCGCCAGCAGCCTCGATGGGAGTGGGAGCACAGATACGCAGTATTTT
CDR3 protein: CASSLDGSGSTDTQYF

D gene: .
J gene: TRBJ1-2
V gene: TRBV5-4
clone size: .
CDR3 DNA: TGTGCCAGCACCCCCCGGGGAGGAACATATGGCTACACCTTC
CDR3 protein: CASTPRGGTYGYTF

D gene: TRBD1
J gene: TRBJ1-2
V gene: TRBV5-1
clone size: .
CDR3 DNA: TGCGCCAGCAGCTTGCGGGGACAGCACTATGGCTACACCTTC
CDR3 protein: CASSLRGQHYGYTF

D gene: .
J gene: TRBJ2-3
V gene: TRBV6-4
clone size: .
CDR3 DNA: TGTGCCAGCAGGGATTACACAGATACGCAGTATTTT
CDR3 protein: CASRDYTDTQYF

D gene: .
J gene: TRBJ2-1
V gene: TRBV25-1
clone size: once
CDR3 DNA: TGTGCCAGCAGTGCTAGTGCCGATGAGCAGTTCTTC
CDR3 protein: CASSASADEQFF